The sequence of this TCR beta chain was determined in a study of siplizumab effects on memory and regulatory T cells. This CDR3 is 18 amino acids long. The V gene lost 1 base and the J gene lost 0 bases, with 16 bases spanning the gap. Germline values: CDR1 LNHDA, CDR2 SQIVND (reference sequence). Points from the study as a whole: Alloreactive sequences that could be traced to unstimulated CD4+ memory cells showed a significant reduction under siplizumab. Tregs that proliferated in siplizumab cultures did not have their suppressive function confirmed. The mean Treg-derived percentage of mappable alloreactive CD4+ clones was 60% to 80% with siplizumab compared with 25% to 30% in controls.

As regards this clone: Its target is not known.

Each sample yielded about 10^5 assayed TCR templates. Some clones are missing from TCRdb's copy, which holds only in-frame ones; the method was immunoSEQ multiplex PCR. Of about 100,000 clones in the sample, 94% were seen once. The J gene is TRBJ1-5, the V gene TRBV19; tentatively, D is TRBD1 (5 bases). The sample was Tregs sorted from blood. The origin of this receptor is a human donor in good health. In DNA, the CDR3 is TGTGCCAGTAGTATAGTAGCAGGGACTAGGAATAGCAATCAGCCCCAGCATTTT. It specifies CASSIVAGTRNSNQPQHF.